These T cell receptor beta chains were read from a single sample in a study of Graves' ophthalmopathy and Graves' hyperthyroidism. TCRdb ran MiXCR on the multiplex PCR reads and lists one entry per CDR3 protein. Of 300,000 to 450,000 distinct CDR3 sequences listed, 17% are singletons. Sequencing was performed on peripheral blood. The receptors here all came from an adult woman with stable Graves' hyperthyroidism. Each CDR3 is given with its conserved first and last residue. A D gene is named only where the DNA matches it firmly. The size entry is marked missing in some rows and otherwise reads once, few, many or a size class.

TGTGCCAGCAGTGCGACGGGGAGTTTAATCTACGAGCAGTACTTC	CASSATGSLIYEQYF	many	TRBV6-1	-	TRBJ2-7
TGTGCCAGTACCCCGGGAGAAGGCTACACCTTC	CASTPGEGYTF	-	TRBV19	-	TRBJ1-2
TGTGCCAGCAGTTTAGCGGGTGGGGGAACGAACACTGAAGCTTTCTTT	CASSLAGGGTNTEAFF	many	TRBV11-1	-	TRBJ1-1
TGTGCCAGCAGTCCTACACTTGGGGAACCGCGTTATGGCTACACCTTC	CASSPTLGEPRYGYTF	many	TRBV6-5	-	TRBJ1-2
TGTGCCAGCAGCCAAGATCTTCGGTCCAAAGCTTTCTTT	CASSQDLRSKAFF	many	TRBV3-1	-	TRBJ1-1
TGTGCCAGCAGTGAGACTAGCGGTTCCTACGAGCAGTACTTC	CASSETSGSYEQYF	many	TRBV12-3/TRBV12-4	TRBD2	TRBJ2-7
TGCGCCAGCAGCTCCCAGGGGCCTCAGCCCCAGCATTTT	CASSSQGPQPQHF	many	TRBV5-1	-	TRBJ1-5
TGTGCCAGCAGCGTAGGTAGCGGGGTTGCCTACGAGCAGTACTTC	CASSVGSGVAYEQYF	many	TRBV9	TRBD2	TRBJ2-7
TGTGCCAGCAGTTTAGACAGCTCCTACGAGCAGTACTTC	CASSLDSSYEQYF	many	TRBV28	-	TRBJ2-7
TGCAGTGCTAGAACAGACCCACGGCCCAATCAGCCCCAGCATTTT	CSARTDPRPNQPQHF	many	TRBV20-1	-	TRBJ1-5
TGTGCCAGCAGTGGGACAGGAGGAAACACCATATATTTT	CASSGTGGNTIYF	many	TRBV2	TRBD1	TRBJ1-3
TGTGCCAGCTCACCACCAGCGGGGTCGGGTGAGACCCAGTACTTC	CASSPPAGSGETQYF	many	TRBV18	TRBD2	TRBJ2-5
TGTGCCAGCAGCTTGAGTCGGGCAAACACCGGGGGGCTGTTTTTT	CASSLSRANTGGLFF	few	TRBV5-4	-	TRBJ2-2
TGTGCCAGCGCGGGGGGGAGCTCCTACAATGAGCAGTTCTTC	CASAGGSSYNEQFF	few	TRBV6-2/TRBV6-3	TRBD2	TRBJ2-1
TGTGCCAGCAGCATGGTAGCGGGAGGAAGCTACGAGCAGTACTTC	CASSMVAGGSYEQYF	many	TRBV28	TRBD2	TRBJ2-7
TGCGCCAGCAGCTTGGGGTCGGGGAGCGGTCAGCCCCAGCATTTT	CASSLGSGSGQPQHF	few	TRBV5-1	-	TRBJ1-5
TGTGCCAGCAGTTTATTCCAGGGGCACCGGGAGACCCAGTACTTC	CASSLFQGHRETQYF	many	TRBV27	-	TRBJ2-5
TGTGCCAGCACTACTTGGGGGACAGGGTCCTACGAGCAGTACTTC	CASTTWGTGSYEQYF	once	TRBV6-2/TRBV6-3	TRBD1	TRBJ2-7
TGTGCCAGCAGTGACGAAGGGGGGCGAGGAGAGACCCAGTACTTC	CASSDEGGRGETQYF	many	TRBV2	-	TRBJ2-5
TGTGCCAGCAGTGGGGACAGGGATCCCTACGAGCAGTACTTC	CASSGDRDPYEQYF	many	TRBV28	TRBD1	TRBJ2-7
TGTGCCAGCAGCGGCGGGGGGGGGCGCATAGATTCACCCCTCCACTTT	CASSGGGGRIDSPLHF	few	TRBV9	-	TRBJ1-6
TGTGCCAGCAGCTTAGCGGGGACAGGGCAAGATGGCTACACCTTC	CASSLAGTGQDGYTF	many	TRBV7-2	TRBD1	TRBJ1-2
TGTGCCAGCAGCTTGTTTACCCTGGTGAGCACTGAAGCTTTCTTT	CASSLFTLVSTEAFF	many	TRBV5-5	-	TRBJ1-1
TGTGCCAGCAGCCCCGAAGGGGGTCGGGAGACCCAGTACTTC	CASSPEGGRETQYF	many	TRBV12-3/TRBV12-4	-	TRBJ2-5
TGTGCCTGGAAGGTGGGAAGGGCTTATGGCTACACCTTC	CAWKVGRAYGYTF	many	TRBV30	-	TRBJ1-2
TGTGCCAGCAGTTCCCCGGACAGGGGCGGCTATGGCTACACCTTC	CASSSPDRGGYGYTF	many	TRBV28	TRBD1	TRBJ1-2
TGTGCCAGCTCACCAGGCGAGAATCAGCCCCAGCATTTT	CASSPGENQPQHF	few	TRBV18	-	TRBJ1-5
TGTGCCAGCTGTACGGGACAGGGGGCTGGCGAGCAGTACTTC	CASCTGQGAGEQYF	many	TRBV6-2/TRBV6-3	TRBD1	TRBJ2-7